Below, 27 T cell receptor beta chains from the same sample are listed, as sequenced in a study of PD-1 blockade in classical Hodgkin lymphoma. Here immunoSEQ multiplex PCR was the method, and the copy in TCRdb shows in-frame clones only, minus some. This table holds about 18,000 clones, around 79% found once. Relapses following autologous stem cell transplantation were seen in all patients, with brentuximab vedotin exposure varying. The sample in question was peripheral blood mononuclear cells (PBMCs), obtained before the second cycle of nivolumab. The source is a human donor with classical Hodgkin lymphoma.

The chain recombines TRBV5-1 with TRBJ2-1; possible D gene TRBD1, 7 bases. The CDR3 is 15 residues long. Germline lookup yields CDR1 SGHRS and CDR2 YFSETQ. V lost 4 bases and J 0 bases, leaving 11 bases between the germline ends. As DNA, the CDR3 is TGCGCCAGCAGCGCGGGGACAGACTCCTACAATGAGCAGTTCTTC. The encoded protein is CASSAGTDSYNEQFF. Drawing the rest from reference TRBV5-1 and TRBJ2-1, the complete variable domain is KAGVTQTPRYLIKTRGQQVTLSCSPISGHRSVSWYQQTPGQGLQFLFEYFSETQRNKGNFPGRFSGRQFSNSRSEMNVSTLELGDSALYLCASSAGTDSYNEQFFGPGTRLTVL.

V gene TRBV27 combines with J gene TRBJ2-1; 7 positions agree with TRBD2. This CDR3 contains 17 residues. CDR1 is MNHEY, CDR2 SMNVEV, per germline (reference sequence). With 3 bases clipped from V and 2 bases from J, the junction kept 10 bases outside the gene matches. CDR3 bases: TGTGCCAGCAGTTTTACCGCTCCTAGCGGAACCTACAATGAGCAGTTCTTC. Translating it yields CASSFTAPSGTYNEQFF.

This clone was found a few times. This rearrangement joins TRBV13 to TRBJ1-1; 7 nucleotides match TRBD1. J lost 5 bases, V lost 5 bases, and 5 bases had no gene match. Germline V gene sequence: CDR1 PRHDT, CDR2 FYEKMQ (reference sequence). CDR3 length equals 13 residues. For the CDR3, the DNA is TGTGCCAGCAGCCTACAGGGGCGAACTGAAGCTTTCTTT. As protein: CASSLQGRTEAFF. Based on the CDR3 plus reference TRBV13 and TRBJ1-1, the full variable domain is AAGVIQSPRHLIKEKRETATLKCYPIPRHDTVYWYQQGPGQDPQFLISFYEKMQSDKGSIPDRFSAQQFSDYHSELNMSSLELGDSALYFCASSLQGRTEAFFGQGTRLTVV.

This clone appeared a single time. The chain couples TRBV27 to TRBJ2-7; 7 bases match TRBD2. This CDR3 is built from 16 residues. The V segment lost 5 bases and the J segment 7 bases; nucleotides outside the gene matches: 17. The germline gives CDR1 MNHEY, CDR2 SMNVEV (reference sequence). CDR3: CASSPNHRTGRGEQYF. CDR3 DNA: TGTGCCAGCAGTCCCAACCATCGGACGGGGCGGGGGGAGCAGTACTTC.

The chain combines TRBV10-3 with TRBJ1-4, with D unclear. In germline, CDR1 is ENHRY, CDR2 SYGVKD. The V end lost 5 bases, the J end lost 10 bases, and 14 bases lay between the germline ends. CDR3 length: 13 amino acids. CDR3 coding DNA: TGTGCCATCAGTCCAGAGGCTACTGGAAAACTGTTTTTT. As protein: CAISPEATGKLFF.

This chain joins TRBV4-3 and TRBJ1-1; 8 bases are a match to TRBD1. Trimming removed 0 bases from V and 11 bases from J; junction bases left unmatched: 14. The germline V gene has CDR1 LGHNA and CDR2 YSLEER. This CDR3 has 16 residues. The CDR3 loop is CASSQDRAGGVSVAFF. CDR3 sequence (DNA): TGCGCCAGCAGCCAAGATCGGGCAGGGGGCGTTTCGGTCGCTTTCTTT.

The gene calls are TRBV11-2 and TRBJ1-5; the D gene is possibly TRBD1 (5 bases). CDR1 and CDR2 (germline): SGHAT, FQNNGV. The length of the CDR3 is 16 residues. Trimming left V 8 bases short and J 4 bases short, with 21 bases between. CDR3 in amino acids: CASQRDGDRRNQPQHF. The CDR3 bases are TGTGCCAGCCAACGGGACGGGGACCGCAGAAATCAGCCCCAGCATTTT.

This clone was picked up one time. This sequence joins TRBV7-8 and TRBJ1-4; 7 bases align to TRBD1. The CDR3 is made up of 16 amino acids. V was clipped by 1 base and J by 4 bases; unmatched bases: 6. CDR1 is SGHVS and CDR2 is FQNEAQ in the germline V gene. CDR3 sequence reads: CASSLGQGLGNEKLFF. As DNA, the CDR3 is TGTGCCAGCAGCTTAGGACAGGGTTTGGGTAATGAAAAACTGTTTTTT.

The chain employs TRBV9 and TRBJ2-7, with TRBD1 as a possible D gene (5 bases). The CDR3 is 18 amino acids. Germline V gene lookup returns CDR1 SGDLS and CDR2 YYNGEE. V lost 4 bases and J 2 bases, leaving 25 bases between the germline ends. The chain's CDR3 is CASSPIPPQKGAPYEQYF. The CDR3 nucleotides read TGTGCCAGCAGCCCGATCCCCCCCCAAAAAGGGGCACCCTACGAGCAGTACTTC.

This rearrangement joins TRBV7-8 to TRBJ2-3, with TRBD1 identical over 7 bases. CDR1 and CDR2 from the germline V gene are SGHVS and FQNEAQ. The CDR3 covers 16 residues. V lost 7 bases and J lost 6; bases outside the gene matches: 16. CDR3 nucleotide sequence: TGTGCCAGCACCCAGGGGGAACCCACGGCATTCGATACGCAGTATTTT. Translation: CASTQGEPTAFDTQYF.

The chain combines TRBV6-1 with TRBJ2-5, with TRBD1 matching 8 bases. Trimming took 6 bases from V and 4 from J; bases not matched to a gene: 10. CDR3 length: 15 residues. Germline assignment: CDR1 MNHNS and CDR2 SASEGT. This CDR3 reads CASRPGQVLRETQYF. CDR3 bases: TGTGCCAGCAGACCGGGACAGGTTTTGAGAGAGACCCAGTACTTC.

The chain's CDR3 is CASSLGGRRIVDTQYF. The DNA for the CDR3 is TGTGCCAGCAGCTTAGGCGGGAGAAGGATTGTAGATACGCAGTATTTT. The chain links TRBV11-1 to TRBJ2-3; 7 bases align to TRBD2. After removal of 1 base from V and 5 bases from J, the junction contained 9 bases not matched to a gene. CDR3 size: 16 residues. Germline assignment: CDR1 SGHAT and CDR2 FQDESV (reference sequence).

V gene TRBV27 combines with J gene TRBJ1-5; D is perhaps TRBD1 (6 bases). Trimming cost V 8 bases and J 7 bases, with 15 bases left between them. The CDR3 totals 13 residues. CDR1 is MNHEY and CDR2 is SMNVEV in the germline V gene (reference sequence). The chain's CDR3 is CASSSGGLQPQHF. The CDR3 region has the DNA TGTGCCAGCTCAAGCGGGGGGCTACAGCCCCAGCATTTT.

The rearrangement links TRBV21-1 to TRBJ2-2. TRBV21-1 has pseudogene status. The CDR3 length is 15 residues. CDR3 nucleotide sequence: TGTGCCAGCAGCAAAGGTGGGGGAGACACCGGGGAGCTGTTTTTT. Protein product: CASSKGGGDTGELFF.

The rearrangement links TRBV10-2 to TRBJ1-5; possible D gene TRBD1, 5 bases. The germline gives CDR1 WSHSY, CDR2 SAAADI. The CDR3 extends over 14 amino acids. The V and J ends lost 6 bases and 7 bases respectively, with 16 bases between them. CDR3 protein: CASREQGFGQPQHF. The CDR3 DNA follows: TGCGCCAGCAGAGAGCAGGGTTTTGGGCAGCCCCAGCATTTT.

This clone was detected once. The rearrangement links TRBV28 to TRBJ2-7; the match to TRBD1 covers 9 bases. Germline V gene lookup returns CDR1 MDHEN and CDR2 SYDVKM. This CDR3 spans 12 amino acids. V was pared by 6 bases and J by 6 bases, with 3 bases of the junction left unmatched. The DNA for the CDR3 is TGTGCCAGCAGGGGACAGGGCGGCGAGCAGTACTTC. Translated: CASRGQGGEQYF.

V gene TRBV10-3 combines with J gene TRBJ1-4; D is uncertain. Trimming left V 0 bases short and J 0 bases short, with 11 bases between. Germline V lookup: CDR1 ENHRY, CDR2 SYGVKD. The CDR3 sequence is 17 residues long. DNA of the CDR3: TGTGCCATCAGTGAGTCGAGGGCAGCCGCAACTAATGAAAAACTGTTTTTT. Translating it yields CAISESRAAATNEKLFF.

The V call is TRBV13, the J call TRBJ2-7; 9 bases fit TRBD1. The CDR3 has 15 residues. After removal of 5 bases from V and 5 bases from J, the junction contained 10 bases not matched to a gene. CDR1 is PRHDT and CDR2 is FYEKMQ in the germline V gene (reference sequence). In DNA form, the CDR3 reads TGTGCCAGCAGCCTTAAACCGGGACAGGGCCACGAGCAGTACTTC. This gives the protein CASSLKPGQGHEQYF.

This clone was detected once. The chain is built from TRBV28 and TRBJ2-2, with a tentative D call TRBD1 (6 bases). Trimming took off 4 bases at V and 5 bases at J, with 14 bases between the two ends. The germline CDR1 and CDR2 sequences are MDHEN and SYDVKM. The CDR3 length is 15 residues. CDR3 nucleotides: TGTGCCAGCAGTTCCCAGGGGTCGGTGACCGGGGAGCTGTTTTTT. It is translated as CASSSQGSVTGELFF.

This sequence joins TRBV9 and TRBJ2-3; no clear D gene. Germline V gene data show CDR1 as SGDLS and CDR2 as YYNGEE. This CDR3 spans 14 amino acids. V lost 4 bases and J lost 2, with 11 bases in between. CDR3 sequence (DNA): TGTGCCAGCAGCCCTAAGGAAACCACAGATACGCAGTATTTT. Its protein product is CASSPKETTDTQYF. Full variable domain (remainder filled in from reference TRBV9 and TRBJ2-3): DSGVTQTPKHLITATGQRVTLRCSPRSGDLSVYWYQQSLDQGLQFLIQYYNGEERAKGNILERFSAQQFPDLHSELNLSSLELGDSALYFCASSPKETTDTQYFGPGTRLTVL.

The genes are TRBV5-1 and TRBJ1-4; 7 bases are shared with TRBD1. Looked up from germline, CDR1 is SGHRS and CDR2 is YFSETQ. V was clipped by 2 bases and J by 0 bases; unmatched bases: 4. The CDR3 is made up of 16 amino acids. The CDR3 region has the DNA TGCGCCAGCAGCTTTGGACAGGCAGCAACTAATGAAAAACTGTTTTTT. This translates into CASSFGQAATNEKLFF.

The J gene is TRBJ1-3, the V gene TRBV7-2; D gene uncertain. CDR1 SGHTA and CDR2 FQGNSA come from the germline V gene. The CDR3 spans 17 residues. V was clipped by 5 bases and J by 0 bases, with 17 bases between them. The CDR3 DNA sequence: TGTGCCAGCAGCCCGACCCAACTGGCAAACTCTGGAAACACCATATATTTT. Amino acids: CASSPTQLANSGNTIYF.

The chain links TRBV7-8 to TRBJ1-3; possible D gene TRBD1, 6 bases. CDR1 SGHVS and CDR2 FQNEAQ come from the germline V gene. This CDR3 has 16 residues. The V end lost 5 bases, the J end lost 0 bases, and 14 bases lay between the germline ends. The CDR3 DNA reads as TGTGCCAGCAGCCCTTTACGGACAGTCTCTGGAAACACCATATATTTT. Encoded protein: CASSPLRTVSGNTIYF.

V gene TRBV4-3 combines with J gene TRBJ1-4; D is perhaps TRBD1 (5 bases). The germline V and J ends were trimmed by 0 bases and 10 bases, with 15 bases remaining between them. The V gene's germline CDR1 is LGHNA and CDR2 YSLEER. This CDR3 has 15 amino acids. The CDR3 DNA follows: TGCGCCAGCAGCCAAGAGGGGGGTTTCCTTGGAAAACTGTTTTTT. It translates to CASSQEGGFLGKLFF.

The chain links TRBV7-6 to TRBJ2-7, with 9 positions matching TRBD1. The CDR3 runs 14 residues. Germline lookup yields CDR1 SGHVS and CDR2 FNYEAQ. V lost 5 bases to trimming and J lost 5 bases; unmatched junction nucleotides: 7. CDR3 loop: CASSIYRGRDEQYF. Written as DNA, the CDR3 is TGTGCCAGCAGCATCTACAGGGGGCGCGACGAGCAGTACTTC.

This clone was detected only once. The chain joins TRBV28 to TRBJ1-1; TRBD1 might be the D (6 bases). Germline V lookup: CDR1 MDHEN, CDR2 SYDVKM. Trimming pared 4 bases from V and 3 bases from J, leaving 12 bases between. This CDR3 has 14 amino acids. The CDR3 coding sequence is TGTGCCAGCAGTTGGGGGCGTCTTGACACTGAAGCTTTCTTT. Its protein product is CASSWGRLDTEAFF. Full variable domain (remainder filled in from reference TRBV28 and TRBJ1-1): DVKVTQSSRYLVKRTGEKVFLECVQDMDHENMFWYRQDPGLGLRLIYFSYDVKMKEKGDIPEGYSVSREKKERFSLILESASTNQTSMYLCASSWGRLDTEAFFGQGTRLTVV.

V gene TRBV11-3 combines with J gene TRBJ2-5; 7 bases line up with TRBD2. The V gene end was trimmed by 7 bases and the J gene end by 5 bases; junction bases not matched to a gene: 4. Germline V gene sequence: CDR1 SGHNT, CDR2 YENEEA. The CDR3 runs 12 residues. The CDR3 spells CASTFGGETQYF. CDR3 coding DNA: TGTGCCAGCACCTTCGGGGGGGAGACCCAGTACTTC.